The clone carrying this T cell receptor (beta chain) appeared once. Libraries were prepared by immunoSEQ multiplex PCR; TCRdb keeps only in-frame clonotypes and omits some of them. Of 150,000 to 200,000 clones in the sample, more than 90% were seen once. CDR3 size: 13 residues. CDR1 is SGHTA, CDR2 FQGNSA, per germline. Between the trimmed V and J ends, which lost 5 bases and 5 bases, there was a span of 9 bases. The entry originates in a study of control samples from healthy donors and cancer patients. This receptor was taken from a woman in her thirties or forties in good health. The rearrangement uses TRBV7-2 and TRBJ2-2; possible D gene TRBD1, 6 bases. The sequencing sample was made of blood. The CDR3 DNA follows: TGTGCCAGCAGCACACAGGGAACCGGGGAGCTGTTTTTT. As protein: CASSTQGTGELFF.